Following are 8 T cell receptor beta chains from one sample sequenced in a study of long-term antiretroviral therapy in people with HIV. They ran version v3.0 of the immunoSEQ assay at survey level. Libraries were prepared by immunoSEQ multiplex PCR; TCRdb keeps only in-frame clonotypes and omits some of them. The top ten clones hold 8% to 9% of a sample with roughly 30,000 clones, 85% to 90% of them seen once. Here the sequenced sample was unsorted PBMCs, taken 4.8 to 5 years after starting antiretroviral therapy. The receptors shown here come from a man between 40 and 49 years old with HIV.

CDR3 nucleotides: TGTGCCAGCTCACTGCCGGGACAGGCTGAGACCCAGTACTTC. This encodes CASSLPGQAETQYF. The rearrangement links TRBV18 to TRBJ2-5; the match to TRBD1 covers 8 bases. Germline-derived CDR1 and CDR2 are KGHSH and LQKENI. The CDR3 contains 14 residues. V lost 4 bases to trimming and J lost 5 bases; unmatched junction nucleotides: 6.

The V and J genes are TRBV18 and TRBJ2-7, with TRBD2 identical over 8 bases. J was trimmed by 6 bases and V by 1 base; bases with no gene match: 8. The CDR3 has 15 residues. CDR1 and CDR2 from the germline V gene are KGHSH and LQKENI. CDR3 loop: CASSPRAGLVGEQYF. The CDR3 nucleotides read TGTGCCAGCTCACCACGAGCGGGACTAGTTGGCGAGCAGTACTTC. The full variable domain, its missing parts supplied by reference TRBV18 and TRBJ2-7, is NAGVMQNPRHLVRRRGQEARLRCSPMKGHSHVYWYRQLPEEGLKFMVYLQKENIIDESGMPKERFSAEFPKEGPSILRIQQVVRGDSAAYFCASSPRAGLVGEQYFGPGTRLTVT.

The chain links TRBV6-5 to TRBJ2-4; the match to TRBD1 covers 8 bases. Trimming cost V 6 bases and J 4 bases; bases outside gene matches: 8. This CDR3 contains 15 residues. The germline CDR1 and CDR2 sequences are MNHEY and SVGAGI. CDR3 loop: CASSTTRTGKNIQYF. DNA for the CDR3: TGTGCCAGCAGCACAACCCGGACAGGGAAAAACATTCAGTACTTC.

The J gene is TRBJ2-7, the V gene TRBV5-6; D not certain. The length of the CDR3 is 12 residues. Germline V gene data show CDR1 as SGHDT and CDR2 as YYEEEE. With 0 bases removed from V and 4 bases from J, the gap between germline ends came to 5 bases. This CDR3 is CASSLGLYEQYF. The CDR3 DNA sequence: TGTGCCAGCAGCTTGGGGCTTTACGAGCAGTACTTC.

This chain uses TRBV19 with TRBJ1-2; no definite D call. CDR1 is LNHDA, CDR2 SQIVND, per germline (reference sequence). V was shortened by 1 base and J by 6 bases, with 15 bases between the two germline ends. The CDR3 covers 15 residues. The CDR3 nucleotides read TGTGCCAGTAGTATAGGTGGAATCATAGGAGATGGCTACACCTTC. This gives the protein CASSIGGIIGDGYTF.

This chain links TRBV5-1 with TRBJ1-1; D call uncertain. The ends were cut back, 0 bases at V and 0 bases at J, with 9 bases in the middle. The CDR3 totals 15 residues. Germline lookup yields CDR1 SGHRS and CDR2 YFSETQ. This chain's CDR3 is CASSLDSWVNTEAFF. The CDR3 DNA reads TGCGCCAGCAGCTTGGACTCTTGGGTGAACACTGAAGCTTTCTTT.

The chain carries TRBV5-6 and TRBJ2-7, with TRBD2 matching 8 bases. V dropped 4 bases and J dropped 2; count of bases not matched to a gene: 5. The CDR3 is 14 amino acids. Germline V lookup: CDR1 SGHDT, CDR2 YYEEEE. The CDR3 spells CASSPGLVAYEQYF. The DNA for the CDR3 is TGTGCCAGCAGCCCGGGACTAGTCGCCTACGAGCAGTACTTC.

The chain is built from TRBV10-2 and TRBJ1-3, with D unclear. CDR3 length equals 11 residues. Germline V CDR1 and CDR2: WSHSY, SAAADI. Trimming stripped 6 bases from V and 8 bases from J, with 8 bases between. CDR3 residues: CASRPGDTIYF. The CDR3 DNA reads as TGCGCCAGCAGGCCAGGAGACACCATATATTTT.